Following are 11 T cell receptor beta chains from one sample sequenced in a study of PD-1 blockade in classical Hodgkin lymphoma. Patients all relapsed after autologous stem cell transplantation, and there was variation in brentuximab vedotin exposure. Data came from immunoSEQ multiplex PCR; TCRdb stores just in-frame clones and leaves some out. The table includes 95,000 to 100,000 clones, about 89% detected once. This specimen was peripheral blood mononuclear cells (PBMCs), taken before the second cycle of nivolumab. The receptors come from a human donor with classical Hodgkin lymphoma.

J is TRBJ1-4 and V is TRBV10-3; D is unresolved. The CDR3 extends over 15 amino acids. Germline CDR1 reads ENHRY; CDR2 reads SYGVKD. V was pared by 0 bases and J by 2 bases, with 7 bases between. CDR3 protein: CAISESLGTNEKLFF. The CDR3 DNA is TGTGCCATCAGTGAGTCGTTGGGTACTAATGAAAAACTGTTTTTT.

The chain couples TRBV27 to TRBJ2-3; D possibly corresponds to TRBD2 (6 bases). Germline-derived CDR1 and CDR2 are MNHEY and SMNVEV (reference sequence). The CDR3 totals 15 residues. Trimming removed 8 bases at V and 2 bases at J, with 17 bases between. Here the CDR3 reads CASFNRLDLTDTQYF. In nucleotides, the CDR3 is TGTGCCAGCTTTAACCGACTAGACCTCACAGATACGCAGTATTTT.

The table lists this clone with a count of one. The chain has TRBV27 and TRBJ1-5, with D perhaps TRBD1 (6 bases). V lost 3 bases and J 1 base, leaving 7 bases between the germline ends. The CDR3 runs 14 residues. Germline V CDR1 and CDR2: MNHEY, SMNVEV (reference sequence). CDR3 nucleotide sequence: TGTGCCAGCAGTTTCAGGGGAAGCAATCAGCCCCAGCATTTT. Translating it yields CASSFRGSNQPQHF.

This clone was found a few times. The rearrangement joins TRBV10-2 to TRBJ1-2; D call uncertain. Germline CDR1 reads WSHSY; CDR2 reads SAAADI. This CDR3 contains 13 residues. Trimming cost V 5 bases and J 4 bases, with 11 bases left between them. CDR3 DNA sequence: TGCGCCAGCAGTCTACAAAGCCTCTATGGCTACACCTTC. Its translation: CASSLQSLYGYTF.

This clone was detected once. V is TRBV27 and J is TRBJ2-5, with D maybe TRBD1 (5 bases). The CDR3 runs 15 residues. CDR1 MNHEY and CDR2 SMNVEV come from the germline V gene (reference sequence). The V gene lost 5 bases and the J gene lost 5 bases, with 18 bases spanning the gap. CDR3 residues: CASSTRTLGGETQYF. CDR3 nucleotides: TGTGCCAGCAGTACCCGGACATTAGGTGGGGAGACCCAGTACTTC.

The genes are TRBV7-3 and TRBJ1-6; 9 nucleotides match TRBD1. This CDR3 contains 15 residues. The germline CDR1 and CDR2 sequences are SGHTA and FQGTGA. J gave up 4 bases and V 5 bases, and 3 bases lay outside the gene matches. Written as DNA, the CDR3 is TGTGCCAGCAGCCCGGACAGGGGATATAATTCACCCCTCCACTTT. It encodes CASSPDRGYNSPLHF. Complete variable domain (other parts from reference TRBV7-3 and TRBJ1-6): GAGVSQTPSNKVTEKGKYVELRCDPISGHTALYWYRQSLGQGPEFLIYFQGTGAADDSGLPNDRFFAVRPEGSVSTLKIQRTERGDSAVYLCASSPDRGYNSPLHFGNGTRLTVT.

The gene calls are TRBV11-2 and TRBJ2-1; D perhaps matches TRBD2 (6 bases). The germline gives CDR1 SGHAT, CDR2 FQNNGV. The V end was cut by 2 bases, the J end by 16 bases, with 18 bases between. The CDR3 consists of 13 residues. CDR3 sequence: CASSLRWGVIGFF. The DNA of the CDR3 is TGTGCCAGCAGCTTAAGGTGGGGGGTAATCGGATTCTTC.

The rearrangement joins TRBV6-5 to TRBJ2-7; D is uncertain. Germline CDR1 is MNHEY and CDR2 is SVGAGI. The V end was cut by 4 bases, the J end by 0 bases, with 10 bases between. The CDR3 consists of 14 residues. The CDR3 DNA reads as TGTGCCAGCAGTTTATTGGGATTCTCCTACGAGCAGTACTTC. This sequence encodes CASSLLGFSYEQYF.

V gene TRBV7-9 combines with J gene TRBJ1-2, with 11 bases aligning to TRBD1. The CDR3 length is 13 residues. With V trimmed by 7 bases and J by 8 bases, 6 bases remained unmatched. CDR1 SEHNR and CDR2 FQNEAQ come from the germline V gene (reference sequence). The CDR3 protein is CASTGQGAAGYTF. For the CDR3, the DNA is TGTGCCAGCACCGGACAGGGGGCCGCCGGCTACACCTTC.

The chain's CDR3 is CASRLDRGNSYEQYF. In DNA form, the CDR3 reads TGCGCCAGCAGACTTGACAGGGGCAATTCCTACGAGCAGTACTTC. The V and J genes are TRBV4-1 and TRBJ2-7, with 8 bases matching TRBD1. CDR1 is MGHRA and CDR2 is YSYEKL in the germline V gene. V shed 6 bases, J shed 1 base, and the junction held 8 bases outside the gene matches. This CDR3 spans 15 amino acids.

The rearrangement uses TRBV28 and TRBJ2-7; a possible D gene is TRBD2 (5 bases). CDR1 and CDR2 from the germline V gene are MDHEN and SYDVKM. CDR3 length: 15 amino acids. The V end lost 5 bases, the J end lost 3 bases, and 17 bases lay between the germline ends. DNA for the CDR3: TGTGCCAGCAGTAGTCCCCGGGGAGACTACTACGAGCAGTACTTC. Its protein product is CASSSPRGDYYEQYF.